These T cell receptor beta chains were read from a single sample in a study of identical twins. In TCRdb, the 5' RACE reads were re-called with MiXCR into one record per CDR3 protein. The sample holds approximately 410,000 distinct CDR3 sequences, under 20% seen once. Sequenced sample: naive T cells sorted from blood. Every receptor here comes from a man between 50 and 59 years old in good health. The CDR3 runs from the conserved cysteine through the conserved F or W.

CDR3aa	v_gene
CASSLVRSAGEDTQYF	TRBV28
CASSYSGRGAGGSYEQYF	TRBV6-5
CASSSGQGHNEQFF	TRBV28
CASSYSTGHLTYEQYF	TRBV6-5
CASSATRGNYGYTF	TRBV11-2
CATSRSPNTGELFF	TRBV24-1
CASSFRTPGGYTF	TRBV7-2
CATSRIADYTDTQYF	TRBV15
CASSLTLWDTEAFF	TRBV7-9
CSVRRPSTNEKLFF	TRBV20-1
CASSGGGDNEQFF	TRBV5-6
CAISDPGTGIEHF	TRBV10-3
CSARRTGQLNEQFF	TRBV20-1
CAKRTRGISYNEQFF	TRBV5-1
CASKDGTTNEKLFF	TRBV28
CASSLYGTSGRSNEQFF	TRBV7-8
CASGLGGTGSSTQYF	TRBV12-5
CASSPGLAEYNEQFF	TRBV5-1
CASSLLAGVTGELFF	TRBV28
CASSWGWGLDYGYTF	TRBV5-5
CATTVSGQGTEAFF	TRBV12-3/TRBV12-4
CASSFLRAGLAGAPRFF	TRBV28
CASSYSQWNTEAFF	TRBV6-2/TRBV6-3
CASSSGTINTGELFF	TRBV7-8
CSASGLSPETQYF	TRBV20-1
CSSSIRVTGSEAFF	TRBV29-1
CASSLLTGDTEAFF	TRBV27
CASSYSGRAYEQYF	TRBV6-5
CASSSEFNNSPLHF	TRBV5-1
CATSAAGTSQGNEQFF	TRBV24-1
CASSQDIGTGELFF	TRBV4-3
CSARDLRRTNEKLFF	TRBV20-1
CASSPPGLAGSRSEQFF	TRBV5-1
CASRPIGQGGETQYF	TRBV27
CASSPRTDTQYF	TRBV7-2
CASSLEAGLNTEAFF	TRBV5-5
CASSRVGRNIQYF	TRBV7-9
CASSSSLQGNIQYF	TRBV5-1
CSARALLGGRAFDEQFF	TRBV20-1
CASYGRGAIEQYF	TRBV6-1
CASSSLGGGEQYF	TRBV12-3/TRBV12-4
CAWSVKGGTDTQYF	TRBV30
CASSFPRDGSGNTIYF	TRBV11-2
CATSRVSGYEQYF	TRBV15
CASSWTGGTAEAFF	TRBV27
CSAGLALRNEQFF	TRBV29-1
CASSFIGQGVISNHPQHF	TRBV27
CASRPPGGLNYGYTF	TRBV6-1
CASSAPLNTEAFF	TRBV11-2
CASSPELGAGGPQHF	TRBV11-2
CASSLSGIWETQYF	TRBV5-1
CASSWPGPYEQYF	TRBV7-8
CSVDQGQNTGELFF	TRBV29-1
CASGTGIEVTETQYF	TRBV27
CASSLGAGTRSSTDTQYF	TRBV28
CASSLRALRVGDTQYF	TRBV5-1
CASSDRVPTNEKLFF	TRBV28
CATSRAQGELSYTF	TRBV15